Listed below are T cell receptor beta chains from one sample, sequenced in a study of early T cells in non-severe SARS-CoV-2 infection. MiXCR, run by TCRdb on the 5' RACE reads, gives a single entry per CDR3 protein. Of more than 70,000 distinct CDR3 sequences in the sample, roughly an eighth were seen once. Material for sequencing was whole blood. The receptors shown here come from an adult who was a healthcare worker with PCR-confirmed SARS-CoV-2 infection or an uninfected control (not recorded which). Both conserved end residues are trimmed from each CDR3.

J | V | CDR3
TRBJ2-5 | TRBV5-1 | ASSSPGETQY
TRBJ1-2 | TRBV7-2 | ASSLGGQERRYGYT
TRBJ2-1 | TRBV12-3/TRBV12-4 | ASSSGTRSSEQF
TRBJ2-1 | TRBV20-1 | SARDISGGSYNEQF
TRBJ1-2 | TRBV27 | ASSPSLGPRFYGYT
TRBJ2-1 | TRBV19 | ASSLWTSGPFNEQF
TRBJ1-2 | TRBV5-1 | ASSLDANYGYT
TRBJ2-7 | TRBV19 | ASSIGFGLSYEQY
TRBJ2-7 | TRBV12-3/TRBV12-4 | ASSRSLNRGGTGDEQY
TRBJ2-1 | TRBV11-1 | ASSHPGVLYNEQF
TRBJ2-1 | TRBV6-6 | ASTSTTVTYNEQF
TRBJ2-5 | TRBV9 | ASSAPMGGRLQETQY
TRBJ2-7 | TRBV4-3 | ASSQDDGTRGEQY
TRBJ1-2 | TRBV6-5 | ASSLEGGGYT
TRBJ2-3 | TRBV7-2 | ASSRDGGTQY
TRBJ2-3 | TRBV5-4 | ASSPGAGPNTDTQY
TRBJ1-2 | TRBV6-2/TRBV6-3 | ASRQDRGGYGYT
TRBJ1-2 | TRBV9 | ASSGTGARGYT
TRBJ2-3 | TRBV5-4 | ASSLGYVGAKDTQY
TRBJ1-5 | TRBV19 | ASSMRTGVQPQH
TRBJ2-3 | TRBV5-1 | ASSSRGSTDTQY
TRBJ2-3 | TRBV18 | ASSNPDTQY
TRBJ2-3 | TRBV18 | ASSPLMEGAGTDTQY
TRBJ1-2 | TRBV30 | AWSVLRTGGSNYGYT
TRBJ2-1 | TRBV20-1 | SSFGLAAYNEQF
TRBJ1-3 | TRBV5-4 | ASSSGQARSGNTIY
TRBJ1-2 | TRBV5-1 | ASSLDRGANYGYT
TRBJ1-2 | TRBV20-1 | SARDLRGYT
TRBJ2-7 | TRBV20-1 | SASWGALYEQY
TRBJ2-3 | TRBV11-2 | ASSSLGASGTSTDTQY
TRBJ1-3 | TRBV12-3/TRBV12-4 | ASQSIMVSGNTIY
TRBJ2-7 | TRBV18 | ASSPNIIDEQY
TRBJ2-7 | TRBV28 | ASSSGTGEQY
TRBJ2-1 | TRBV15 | ATSETSGNEQF
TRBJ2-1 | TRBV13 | ASSPGFNEQF
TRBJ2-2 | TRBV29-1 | SVYLAGTGELF
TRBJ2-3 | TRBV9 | ASSAGDYTDTQY
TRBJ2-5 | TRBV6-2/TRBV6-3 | ASRIGPGGYETQY
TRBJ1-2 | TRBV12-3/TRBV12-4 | ASSYRRDGNYGYT
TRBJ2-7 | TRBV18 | ASSRLSYEQY
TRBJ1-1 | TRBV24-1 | ATSDDTTGTGTEAF
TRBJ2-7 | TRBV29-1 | SVVSGRAYEQY
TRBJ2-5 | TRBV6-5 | ASTEGGLETQY
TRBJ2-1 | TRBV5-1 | ASSSKAGGDNEQF
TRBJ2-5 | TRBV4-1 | ASSQVRDFQETQY
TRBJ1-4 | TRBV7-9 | ASSRARGQGAINEKLF
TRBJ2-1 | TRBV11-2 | ASSPIQKSYNEQF
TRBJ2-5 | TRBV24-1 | ATSWAGEETQY
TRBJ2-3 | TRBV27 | ASSLGQGINTQY
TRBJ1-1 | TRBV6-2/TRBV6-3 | ATRGNTEAF
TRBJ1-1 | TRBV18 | ASSPNQGGTEAF
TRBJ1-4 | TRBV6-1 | ASSEAGRGNEKLF
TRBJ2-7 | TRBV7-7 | VEVGDYPWEQY
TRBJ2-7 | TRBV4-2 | ASSQSRGFTYEQY
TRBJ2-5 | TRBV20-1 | SAGDGRLKETQY
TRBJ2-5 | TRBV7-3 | ASSHVGGGETQY
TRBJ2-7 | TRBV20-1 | SAETGTSGTKQY
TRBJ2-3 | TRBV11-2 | ASSSGVAGSYTDTQY
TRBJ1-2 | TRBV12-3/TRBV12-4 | ASSFLAQTNYGYT